This is a list of T cell receptor beta chains from one sample in a study of identical twins. MiXCR was run by TCRdb on the 5' RACE reads, yielding one entry per CDR3 protein. The sample includes about 690,000 distinct CDR3 sequences, less than 7% of them seen just once. The sample was naive T cells sorted from blood. Receptors were obtained from a man aged 18 to 29 in good health. The CDR3 runs from the conserved cysteine through the conserved F or W. Fields, in order: D gene, clone size, J gene, V gene, CDR3 DNA, CDR3 protein. The D gene is left open where the match is weak. A clone size is listed for some rows: how often the clone was seen (once, few, many), or a class if it is expanded.

D gene: TRBD1; clone size: NA; J gene: TRBJ2-1; V gene: TRBV24-1; CDR3 DNA: TGTGCCACCAGTGATTTGGCAGGGACAGGGTTTGGTGAGCAGTTCTTC; CDR3 protein: CATSDLAGTGFGEQFF
D gene: NA; clone size: few; J gene: TRBJ2-2; V gene: TRBV11-3; CDR3 DNA: TGTGCCAGCACCCCCCGGTCACTTAGCACCGGGGAGCTGTTTTTT; CDR3 protein: CASTPRSLSTGELFF
D gene: NA; clone size: many; J gene: TRBJ1-6; V gene: TRBV12-3/TRBV12-4; CDR3 DNA: TGTGCCAGCAGTTTAGTGGCGGATTCACCCCTCCACTTT; CDR3 protein: CASSLVADSPLHF
D gene: NA; clone size: NA; J gene: TRBJ2-5; V gene: TRBV25-1; CDR3 DNA: TGTGCCAGCAGTGACCTGGGAAACATCCAAGAGACCCAGTACTTC; CDR3 protein: CASSDLGNIQETQYF
D gene: NA; clone size: many; J gene: TRBJ1-1; V gene: TRBV29-1; CDR3 DNA: TGCAGCGTTATTAGGTCCGTCATGGGAACTGAAGCTTTCTTT; CDR3 protein: CSVIRSVMGTEAFF
D gene: TRBD2; clone size: few; J gene: TRBJ2-3; V gene: TRBV7-2; CDR3 DNA: TGTGCCAGCAGCTTTAGCCCGGGACTAGCGGGGGGTTCTAGCACAGATACGCAGTATTTT; CDR3 protein: CASSFSPGLAGGSSTDTQYF
D gene: NA; clone size: many; J gene: TRBJ2-4; V gene: TRBV11-2; CDR3 DNA: TGTGCCAGCAGCTTAGTCCCAGGGATCCCTATTCAGTACTTC; CDR3 protein: CASSLVPGIPIQYF
D gene: NA; clone size: NA; J gene: TRBJ2-2; V gene: TRBV6-1; CDR3 DNA: TGTGCCAGCAGTCGGGCGGGGACGAGCACCGGGGAGCTGTCTTTT; CDR3 protein: CASSRAGTSTGELSF
D gene: TRBD1; clone size: NA; J gene: TRBJ1-3; V gene: TRBV12-3/TRBV12-4; CDR3 DNA: TGTGCCAGCAGTTTCCCAGGGAGGCAGGGGGTAAACACCATATATTTT; CDR3 protein: CASSFPGRQGVNTIYF
D gene: TRBD2; clone size: many; J gene: TRBJ2-1; V gene: TRBV20-1; CDR3 DNA: TGCAGTGCTAGTCTAGCGGGAGGTAACAATGAGCAGTTCTTC; CDR3 protein: CSASLAGGNNEQFF
D gene: NA; clone size: NA; J gene: TRBJ1-3; V gene: TRBV29-1; CDR3 DNA: TGCAGCGTCAAAGGACGGAACTCTGGAAACACCATATATTTT; CDR3 protein: CSVKGRNSGNTIYF
D gene: TRBD2; clone size: many; J gene: TRBJ2-7; V gene: TRBV5-1; CDR3 DNA: TGCGCCAGCAGCTTGGATGGGGGGGCCTACGAGCAGTACTTC; CDR3 protein: CASSLDGGAYEQYF
D gene: TRBD2; clone size: many; J gene: TRBJ2-1; V gene: TRBV24-1; CDR3 DNA: TGTGCCACCAGTGATCCTACTAGCGGCACCTACAATGAGCAGTTCTTC; CDR3 protein: CATSDPTSGTYNEQFF
D gene: NA; clone size: many; J gene: TRBJ2-1; V gene: TRBV29-1; CDR3 DNA: TGCAGCGTTGAAAAGCGGCTAGCAGACAATGAGCAGTTCTTC; CDR3 protein: CSVEKRLADNEQFF
D gene: TRBD1; clone size: few; J gene: TRBJ2-1; V gene: TRBV19; CDR3 DNA: TGTGCCAGTAGTATAGGAGGGACAGGGCGAATTGGGCAGTTCTTC; CDR3 protein: CASSIGGTGRIGQFF
D gene: TRBD2; clone size: NA; J gene: TRBJ2-5; V gene: TRBV7-2; CDR3 DNA: TGTGCCAGCAGCTTAGCGCAAGCGGGAGGGCCAGAGACCCAGTACTTC; CDR3 protein: CASSLAQAGGPETQYF
D gene: TRBD1; clone size: many; J gene: TRBJ2-1; V gene: TRBV6-1; CDR3 DNA: TGTGCCAGCAGTGAAGAGGGACAGGGCCTGAAGCAGTTCTTC; CDR3 protein: CASSEEGQGLKQFF
D gene: TRBD2; clone size: few; J gene: TRBJ2-7; V gene: TRBV6-5; CDR3 DNA: TGTGCCAGCAGTTACTCGGGGACTAATGCCTACGAGCAGTACTTC; CDR3 protein: CASSYSGTNAYEQYF
D gene: TRBD1; clone size: many; J gene: TRBJ2-4; V gene: TRBV20-1; CDR3 DNA: TGCAGTGCTCACAGGGGACCCTTGAAAAAAAACATTCAGTACTTC; CDR3 protein: CSAHRGPLKKNIQYF
D gene: NA; clone size: few; J gene: TRBJ1-1; V gene: TRBV6-6; CDR3 DNA: TGTGCCAGCAGACAGGGAGAGGGGCAAGCTTTCTTT; CDR3 protein: CASRQGEGQAFF
D gene: NA; clone size: many; J gene: TRBJ1-5; V gene: TRBV4-3; CDR3 DNA: TGCGCCAGCAGCCAAGAAGTTCGTAGGAATCAGCCCCAGCATTTT; CDR3 protein: CASSQEVRRNQPQHF
D gene: NA; clone size: NA; J gene: TRBJ1-5; V gene: TRBV6-1; CDR3 DNA: TGTGCCACCGTCCGGGACAAAGATCAGCCCCAGCATTTT; CDR3 protein: CATVRDKDQPQHF
D gene: NA; clone size: many; J gene: TRBJ1-2; V gene: TRBV12-3/TRBV12-4; CDR3 DNA: TGTGCCAGCAGGCCGGGCGTCCTGGGTGGCTACACCTTC; CDR3 protein: CASRPGVLGGYTF
D gene: TRBD1; clone size: many; J gene: TRBJ1-1; V gene: TRBV4-1; CDR3 DNA: TGCGCCAGCAGCCAGAATGAAGGGGGCGGGGTAGCTTTCTTT; CDR3 protein: CASSQNEGGGVAFF
D gene: TRBD2; clone size: NA; J gene: TRBJ2-3; V gene: TRBV7-2; CDR3 DNA: TGTGCCAGCGGCCTGACTAGCGGGGACACAGATACGCAGTATTTT; CDR3 protein: CASGLTSGDTDTQYF
D gene: NA; clone size: NA; J gene: TRBJ1-4; V gene: TRBV12-3/TRBV12-4; CDR3 DNA: TGTGCCAGCAGGTTCACGGAAAAACTGTTTTTT; CDR3 protein: CASRFTEKLFF
D gene: TRBD2; clone size: few; J gene: TRBJ2-1; V gene: TRBV12-3/TRBV12-4; CDR3 DNA: TGTGCCAGCAGTTTACTGGTCGGGAGGGCCCCGTTCTTC; CDR3 protein: CASSLLVGRAPFF
D gene: NA; clone size: few; J gene: TRBJ2-2; V gene: TRBV20-1; CDR3 DNA: TGCAGTGCGAGCTGGCGGTTGAACACCGGGGAGCTGTTTTTT; CDR3 protein: CSASWRLNTGELFF
D gene: TRBD2; clone size: NA; J gene: TRBJ2-1; V gene: TRBV27; CDR3 DNA: TGTGCCAGCAACGGACTAGCGGGAGATCCCTCCTACAATGAGCAGTTCTTC; CDR3 protein: CASNGLAGDPSYNEQFF
D gene: NA; clone size: NA; J gene: TRBJ2-5; V gene: TRBV15; CDR3 DNA: TGTGCCACCAGCAGAGATACCTCAACTCTAAGTGAGACCCAGTACTTC; CDR3 protein: CATSRDTSTLSETQYF
D gene: NA; clone size: many; J gene: TRBJ2-2; V gene: TRBV7-9; CDR3 DNA: TGTGCCAGCAGCTTGGGCGACTTGCCAGGTAGCGGGGAGCTGTTTTTT; CDR3 protein: CASSLGDLPGSGELFF
D gene: NA; clone size: many; J gene: TRBJ2-7; V gene: TRBV20-1; CDR3 DNA: TGCAGTGCTAGAGGAGGGGACACCTACGAGCAGTACTTC; CDR3 protein: CSARGGDTYEQYF
D gene: TRBD1; clone size: many; J gene: TRBJ2-7; V gene: TRBV29-1; CDR3 DNA: TGCAGCGTTGAAAAGGGGGCGGACGAGCAGTACTTC; CDR3 protein: CSVEKGADEQYF
D gene: NA; clone size: few; J gene: TRBJ2-1; V gene: TRBV24-1; CDR3 DNA: TGTGCCACCAGTGGCAGGGCCTACAATGAGCAGTTCTTC; CDR3 protein: CATSGRAYNEQFF
D gene: TRBD1; clone size: many; J gene: TRBJ2-4; V gene: TRBV20-1; CDR3 DNA: TGCAGTGCTAGAGATCCGGGACAGGGGTTCCACATTCAGTACTTC; CDR3 protein: CSARDPGQGFHIQYF
D gene: NA; clone size: many; J gene: TRBJ1-1; V gene: TRBV29-1; CDR3 DNA: TGCAGCGTTGAGGACAGCATGAACACTGAAGCTTTCTTT; CDR3 protein: CSVEDSMNTEAFF